This T cell receptor beta chain was sequenced in a study of blood T cell repertoires in COVID-19. Study context: Acute-phase and convalescent COVID-19 samples originated in the United States, Italy and Spain.

Libraries were prepared by immunoSEQ multiplex PCR; TCRdb keeps only in-frame clonotypes and omits some of them. The table has a few hundred thousand clones, roughly 80% seen once. This CDR3 spans 16 amino acids. CDR1 is SGHRS, CDR2 YFSETQ, per germline. Deletions cut 4 bases from V and 1 base from J, with 15 bases between. This chain connects TRBV5-1 to TRBJ2-4, with D possibly being TRBD1 (6 bases). Sequencing was carried out using peripheral blood. The receptor was derived from a man at least 80 years old with acute or convalescent COVID-19. CDR3 residues: CASSPPRGEAKNIQYF. The CDR3 DNA is TGCGCCAGCAGCCCCCCCAGGGGTGAGGCCAAAAACATTCAGTACTTC.